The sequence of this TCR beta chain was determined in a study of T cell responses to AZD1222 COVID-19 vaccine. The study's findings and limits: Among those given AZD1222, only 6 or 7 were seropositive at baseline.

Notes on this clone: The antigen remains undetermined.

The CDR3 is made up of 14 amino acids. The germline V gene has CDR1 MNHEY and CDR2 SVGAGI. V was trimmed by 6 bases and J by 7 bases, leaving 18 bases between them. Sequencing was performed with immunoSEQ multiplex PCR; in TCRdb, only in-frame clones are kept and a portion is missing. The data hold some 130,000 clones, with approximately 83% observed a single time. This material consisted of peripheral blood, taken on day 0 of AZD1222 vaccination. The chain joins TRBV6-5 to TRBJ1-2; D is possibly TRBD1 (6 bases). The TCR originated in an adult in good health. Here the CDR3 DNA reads TGTGCCAGCAGACAACCACAGGGAAAGGGTGGCTACACCTTC. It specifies CASRQPQGKGGYTF.